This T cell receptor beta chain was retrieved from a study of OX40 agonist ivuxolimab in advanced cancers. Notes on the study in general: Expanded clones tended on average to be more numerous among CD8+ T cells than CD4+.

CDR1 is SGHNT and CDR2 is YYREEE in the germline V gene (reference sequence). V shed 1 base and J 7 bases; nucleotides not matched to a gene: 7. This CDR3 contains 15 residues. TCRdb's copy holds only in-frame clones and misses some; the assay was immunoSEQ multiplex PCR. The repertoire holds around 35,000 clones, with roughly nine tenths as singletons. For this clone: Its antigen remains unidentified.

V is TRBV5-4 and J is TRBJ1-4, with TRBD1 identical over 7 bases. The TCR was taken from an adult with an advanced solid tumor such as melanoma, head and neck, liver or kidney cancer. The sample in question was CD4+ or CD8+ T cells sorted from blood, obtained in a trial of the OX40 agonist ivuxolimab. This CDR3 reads CASSLRGQGGEKLFF. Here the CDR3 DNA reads TGTGCCAGCAGCTTGAGGGGCCAGGGGGGTGAAAAACTGTTTTTT.